The rows below give T cell receptor beta chains drawn from one sample of a study of T cells in localized non-small cell lung cancer. TCRdb's copy holds only in-frame clones and misses some; the assay was immunoSEQ multiplex PCR. The data show over 30,000 clones, over 75% seen once. The specimen comprised peripheral blood, sampled before any cancer treatment. The receptors were sampled from a male donor aged 60 or older with stage III lung adenocarcinoma. Each CDR3 is given with its conserved first and last residue. D genes are given only for firm matches. The size field is filled for only some rows; it gives once, few, many or a size class.

d_call: -; v_call: TRBV28; j_call: TRBJ1-5; clone_size: -; cdr3_aa: CASSLESETSQPQHF; cdr3_nt: TGTGCCAGCAGTTTAGAGTCTGAAACGAGTCAGCCCCAGCATTTT
d_call: -; v_call: TRBV25-1; j_call: TRBJ2-3; clone_size: -; cdr3_aa: CASRVCARASTDTQYF; cdr3_nt: TGTGCCAGCAGAGTGTGCGCGAGGGCTAGCACAGATACGCAGTATTTT
d_call: -; v_call: TRBV4-2; j_call: TRBJ2-7; clone_size: -; cdr3_aa: CASRSSGTSYEQYF; cdr3_nt: TGTGCCAGCAGGTCTTCCGGGACCTCCTACGAGCAGTACTTC
d_call: -; v_call: TRBV18; j_call: TRBJ2-5; clone_size: -; cdr3_aa: CASSPPGAKETQYF; cdr3_nt: TGTGCCAGCTCACCACCGGGAGCCAAAGAGACCCAGTACTTC
d_call: TRBD1; v_call: TRBV18; j_call: TRBJ1-3; clone_size: -; cdr3_aa: CASSQDRVVGNTIYF; cdr3_nt: TGTGCCAGCTCACAAGACAGGGTGGTTGGAAACACCATATATTTT
d_call: -; v_call: TRBV7-6; j_call: TRBJ2-1; clone_size: once; cdr3_aa: CASSSWVFDEQFF; cdr3_nt: TGTGCCAGCAGCTCTTGGGTTTTTGATGAGCAGTTCTTC
d_call: -; v_call: TRBV13; j_call: TRBJ1-2; clone_size: once; cdr3_aa: CASSLTGIDYGYTF; cdr3_nt: TGTGCCAGCAGCCTTACAGGGATCGACTATGGCTACACCTTC
d_call: -; v_call: TRBV14; j_call: TRBJ1-2; clone_size: few; cdr3_aa: CASSQRTYGYTF; cdr3_nt: TGTGCCAGCAGCCAAAGGACTTATGGCTACACCTTC
d_call: TRBD1; v_call: TRBV4-2; j_call: TRBJ2-7; clone_size: -; cdr3_aa: CASSQESGQGGIEQYF; cdr3_nt: TGTGCCAGCAGCCAAGAATCAGGACAGGGAGGTATAGAGCAGTACTTC
d_call: -; v_call: TRBV29-1; j_call: TRBJ2-1; clone_size: few; cdr3_aa: CSVAWGEFYNEQFF; cdr3_nt: TGCAGCGTTGCGTGGGGTGAGTTTTACAATGAGCAGTTCTTC
d_call: -; v_call: TRBV6-1; j_call: TRBJ1-5; clone_size: -; cdr3_aa: CASSHPNGAQHF; cdr3_nt: TGTGCCAGCAGCCACCCTAATGGGGCCCAGCATTTT
d_call: -; v_call: TRBV5-4; j_call: TRBJ1-2; clone_size: -; cdr3_aa: CASSFYSDGYTF; cdr3_nt: TGTGCCAGCAGCTTTTATTCAGATGGCTACACCTTC
d_call: -; v_call: TRBV7-9; j_call: TRBJ2-1; clone_size: -; cdr3_aa: CASSLKLEQFF; cdr3_nt: TGTGCCAGCAGCTTAAAACTTGAGCAGTTCTTC
d_call: -; v_call: TRBV27; j_call: TRBJ2-7; clone_size: -; cdr3_aa: CASGHPDSRGAYEQYF; cdr3_nt: TGTGCCAGCGGCCACCCGGACAGCCGGGGAGCCTACGAGCAGTACTTC
d_call: TRBD1; v_call: TRBV5-5; j_call: TRBJ1-3; clone_size: -; cdr3_aa: CASSLSGQARSGNTIYF; cdr3_nt: TGTGCCAGCAGTTTGTCGGGACAGGCCCGCTCTGGAAACACCATATATTTT
d_call: -; v_call: TRBV11-2; j_call: TRBJ2-5; clone_size: -; cdr3_aa: CASSLDTGGGIQETQYF; cdr3_nt: TGTGCCAGCAGCTTAGATACGGGTGGGGGCATCCAAGAGACCCAGTACTTC
d_call: TRBD2; v_call: TRBV13; j_call: TRBJ2-1; clone_size: -; cdr3_aa: CASSLGGLAGATYNEQFF; cdr3_nt: TGTGCCAGCAGCTTAGGCGGACTAGCGGGAGCCACCTACAATGAGCAGTTCTTC
d_call: -; v_call: TRBV6-5; j_call: TRBJ2-7; clone_size: -; cdr3_aa: CASSYYWAVGTHEQYF; cdr3_nt: TGTGCCAGCAGTTATTATTGGGCGGTCGGGACCCACGAGCAGTACTTC
d_call: -; v_call: TRBV29-1; j_call: TRBJ1-1; clone_size: -; cdr3_aa: CSVSNGKGSTEAFF; cdr3_nt: TGCAGCGTTTCTAATGGTAAGGGTTCCACTGAAGCTTTCTTT
d_call: TRBD1; v_call: TRBV6-6; j_call: TRBJ2-2; clone_size: -; cdr3_aa: CASALDRAGELFF; cdr3_nt: TGTGCCAGCGCTTTGGACAGGGCCGGGGAGCTGTTTTTT
d_call: TRBD1; v_call: TRBV19; j_call: TRBJ2-5; clone_size: -; cdr3_aa: CAILPGTGLGETQYF; cdr3_nt: TGTGCCATTCTTCCCGGGACAGGGTTGGGAGAGACCCAGTACTTC
d_call: TRBD1; v_call: TRBV5-6; j_call: TRBJ1-5; clone_size: -; cdr3_aa: CASSPRGPNQPQHF; cdr3_nt: TGTGCCAGCAGCCCAAGGGGGCCCAATCAGCCCCAGCATTTT
d_call: -; v_call: TRBV29-1; j_call: TRBJ2-7; clone_size: -; cdr3_aa: CSARMSNSYEQYF; cdr3_nt: TGCAGCGCGAGGATGTCTAACTCCTACGAGCAGTACTTC
d_call: TRBD1; v_call: TRBV6-1; j_call: TRBJ2-7; clone_size: -; cdr3_aa: CALSQGAGYEQYF; cdr3_nt: TGTGCGCTAAGCCAGGGGGCGGGTTACGAGCAGTACTTC
d_call: TRBD1; v_call: TRBV19; j_call: TRBJ2-7; clone_size: once; cdr3_aa: CASSSDRSSYEQYF; cdr3_nt: TGTGCCAGTAGCTCGGACAGGAGCTCCTACGAGCAGTACTTC
d_call: -; v_call: TRBV5-1; j_call: TRBJ1-2; clone_size: few; cdr3_aa: CASSPDWEEGGYTF; cdr3_nt: TGCGCCAGCAGCCCTGACTGGGAAGAGGGTGGCTACACCTTC
d_call: -; v_call: TRBV19; j_call: TRBJ2-4; clone_size: once; cdr3_aa: CASSPRAAGDIQYF; cdr3_nt: TGTGCCAGTAGTCCCAGGGCGGCTGGGGACATTCAGTACTTC
d_call: TRBD1; v_call: TRBV6-5; j_call: TRBJ1-4; clone_size: -; cdr3_aa: CASSYSQGAREKLFF; cdr3_nt: TGTGCCAGCAGTTACTCCCAGGGGGCAAGGGAAAAACTGTTTTTT
d_call: TRBD1; v_call: TRBV18; j_call: TRBJ2-1; clone_size: -; cdr3_aa: CASSLGTVDNEQFF; cdr3_nt: TGTGCCAGCTCACTAGGGACAGTTGACAATGAGCAGTTCTTC
d_call: -; v_call: TRBV5-8; j_call: TRBJ1-4; clone_size: -; cdr3_aa: CASSLGPTMGEKLFF; cdr3_nt: TGTGCCAGCAGCTTGGGACCGACAATGGGTGAAAAACTGTTTTTT
d_call: -; v_call: TRBV16; j_call: TRBJ1-1; clone_size: -; cdr3_aa: CASSPSRSAGNTEAFF; cdr3_nt: TGTGCCAGCAGCCCGTCACGTTCGGCGGGGAACACTGAAGCTTTCTTT
d_call: TRBD2; v_call: TRBV14; j_call: TRBJ2-2; clone_size: once; cdr3_aa: CASSAGAWTGELFF; cdr3_nt: TGTGCCAGCAGTGCGGGAGCGTGGACCGGGGAGCTGTTTTTT
d_call: -; v_call: TRBV11-2; j_call: TRBJ1-6; clone_size: -; cdr3_aa: CASSFRRGDNSPLHF; cdr3_nt: TGTGCCAGCAGCTTTCGGCGGGGAGATAATTCACCCCTCCACTTT
d_call: TRBD1; v_call: TRBV7-3; j_call: TRBJ1-2; clone_size: -; cdr3_aa: CASAAGTANYGYTF; cdr3_nt: TGTGCCAGCGCTGCCGGGACAGCAAACTATGGCTACACCTTC
d_call: TRBD1; v_call: TRBV9; j_call: TRBJ2-7; clone_size: -; cdr3_aa: CASSARQGPYEQYF; cdr3_nt: TGTGCCAGCAGCGCTCGACAGGGTCCCTACGAGCAGTACTTC
d_call: TRBD1; v_call: TRBV6-5; j_call: TRBJ1-4; clone_size: -; cdr3_aa: CASPTHQGDEKLFF; cdr3_nt: TGTGCCAGTCCCACCCACCAGGGGGATGAAAAACTGTTTTTT
d_call: -; v_call: TRBV27; j_call: TRBJ2-7; clone_size: -; cdr3_aa: CASSLSMYRERYEQYF; cdr3_nt: TGTGCCAGCAGTTTATCGATGTACAGGGAACGATACGAGCAGTACTTC
d_call: -; v_call: TRBV19; j_call: TRBJ1-2; clone_size: -; cdr3_aa: CASSTRVDGYTF; cdr3_nt: TGTGCCAGTAGTACAAGGGTGGATGGCTACACCTTC
d_call: TRBD2; v_call: TRBV11-2; j_call: TRBJ2-7; clone_size: -; cdr3_aa: CASSLDLSGEIYEQYF; cdr3_nt: TGTGCCAGCAGCTTAGATCTAAGCGGGGAGATTTACGAGCAGTACTTC
d_call: TRBD2; v_call: TRBV5-6; j_call: TRBJ2-7; clone_size: -; cdr3_aa: CASSFFGRAGRASYEQYF; cdr3_nt: TGTGCCAGCAGCTTTTTTGGTAGAGCGGGACGGGCGTCCTACGAGCAGTACTTC
d_call: -; v_call: TRBV7-9; j_call: TRBJ2-5; clone_size: -; cdr3_aa: CASSLVVGGTRETQYF; cdr3_nt: TGTGCCAGCAGCTTAGTAGTTGGGGGAACGAGGGAGACCCAGTACTTC
d_call: TRBD2; v_call: TRBV5-4; j_call: TRBJ2-1; clone_size: -; cdr3_aa: CASSLVSRGGRDEQFF; cdr3_nt: TGTGCCAGCAGCTTGGTATCGCGGGGGGGCCGCGATGAGCAGTTCTTC
d_call: -; v_call: TRBV6-5; j_call: TRBJ2-3; clone_size: -; cdr3_aa: CASSYISTDTQYF; cdr3_nt: TGTGCCAGCAGTTACATAAGCACAGATACGCAGTATTTT
d_call: -; v_call: TRBV7-6; j_call: TRBJ2-2; clone_size: -; cdr3_aa: CATQQQPNTGELFF; cdr3_nt: TGTGCCACCCAGCAGCAACCTAACACCGGGGAGCTGTTTTTT